This is a list of T cell receptor beta chains from one sample in a study of blood T cell repertoires in COVID-19. Produced via immunoSEQ multiplex PCR; TCRdb's table is partial and in-frame only. This table has 120,000 or so clones, roughly nine tenths appearing once. The sequenced material came from peripheral blood. These receptors originate from a man aged 55 to 70 with COVID-19, enrolled during active disease. Each CDR3 is given with its conserved first and last residue.

TRBV19,CASSPWTGSSNSPLHF
TRBV28,CASSSGLARRDEQFF
TRBV7-8,CASSFSIAGGGSDTQYF
TRBV20-1,CSASSSGARNTIYF
TRBV5-1,CASSLPQQGAVDTQYF
TRBV14,CASSQTGGVETQYF
TRBV11-3,CATRPGVSSYEQYF
TRBV5-6,CASTPGGNTEAFF
TRBV5-6,CASSLTGTGIYF
TRBV2,CASSLPGTGRRYGYTF
TRBV3-1/TRBV3-2,CASSQGGSGNTIYF
TRBV19,CASSEFNQPQHF
TRBV19,CASNTGASGVYEQYF
TRBV19,CASSIGGGSEQFF
TRBV5-5,CASSLGAGEKLFF
TRBV5-4,CASSPGLAGRIGEQFF
TRBV25-1,CASSDRGRDTEAFF
TRBV10-3,CAIRGTGLIYEQYF
TRBV19,CASSIGSTEAFF
TRBV5-1,CASSLGQGSTDTQYF
TRBV9,CASSYAGGDEKLFF
TRBV5-4,CASSSWTGRNEQFF
TRBV19,CASSISGAAYGYTF
TRBV7-8,CASSPFGTQYF
TRBV5-1,CASSQWPLAGGSYEQYF
TRBV25-1,CASGDRVKDTQYF
TRBV7-2,CASRKVLNTGELFF
TRBV6-2/TRBV6-3,CASSRGTGSRYNEQFF
TRBV5-1,CASSHRDKGDYGYTF
TRBV4-1,CASSQTSGRAEEQFF
TRBV30,CAWSLNPEIGQGDEQFF
TRBV11-3,CASSSGTSGLETQYF
TRBV19,CASSIRPGGDTGELFF
TRBV18,CASSPWLAGANNEQFF
TRBV7-9,CASSSDRGGDQPQHF
TRBV10-3,CAISESGGSAGYTF
TRBV5-1,CASSPDGTAYEQYF
TRBV4-1,CASSQRVTVRELFF
TRBV9,CASSPSRGLGRTDTQYF
TRBV3-1/TRBV3-2,CASSRPGTSGRANNEQFF
TRBV11-2,CASSLEFTLETGELFF
TRBV24-1,CATSALSGGPQHF
TRBV11-2,CASSPSGSSYEQYF
TRBV7-8,CASRQDPIETQYF
TRBV7-6,CASSLSGRATDTQYF